The clone carrying this TCR beta chain was counted a few times. The target antigen is unknown. This record belongs to a study of T cells after yellow fever vaccination. Study outcomes and limitations: Shared CD4/CD8 clonotypes were a small share, likely from convergent recombination.

CDR3 length: 15 amino acids. CDR1 and CDR2 (germline): MNHEY, SMNVEV (reference sequence). V was trimmed by 3 bases and J by 7 bases, leaving 18 bases between them. Production of TCR cDNA was by 5'RACE template switching, which also added a universal primer site and UMIs. From the 5' RACE reads, TCRdb called clonotypes with MiXCR, one entry per CDR3 protein. This table holds roughly 170,000 distinct CDR3 sequences, over 7% found once. The sequences come from CD8+ T cells sorted from PBMCs, collected 45 days after the yellow fever booster vaccination. The sequence came from a man aged 18 to 30 who received the YFV17D yellow fever vaccine. V and J are TRBV27 and TRBJ1-2; D is unresolved. Here the CDR3 DNA reads TGTGCCAGCAGTTTCACCCGAAGGACCGTGGGTGGCTACACCTTC. It encodes CASSFTRRTVGGYTF.